Listed below are T cell receptor beta chains from one sample, sequenced in a study of T cell changes during pregnancy in multiple sclerosis. TCRdb keeps only in-frame clones here, not all; method: immunoSEQ multiplex PCR. The sample shows fewer than 65,000 clones, roughly nine tenths of them seen only once. This material consisted of peripheral blood, taken after pregnancy. These receptors were collected from a female donor in good health, enrolled as a control in a pregnancy study. CDR3s leave out the opening cysteine and the closing phenylalanine or tryptophan. The D gene is left open where the match is weak.

V	J	length	D	CDR3
TRBV27	TRBJ2-7	13	TRBD1	ASSNRDRGHYEQY
TRBV11-3	TRBJ2-1	14	TRBD2	ASSLPRLAGGNEQF
TRBV7-8	TRBJ2-6	15	TRBD1	ASSLEQGASGANVLT
TRBV5-1	TRBJ1-1	12	.	ASSPGKLNTEAF
TRBV7-2	TRBJ1-2	12	TRBD1	ASSSRPTGPGYT
TRBV7-2	TRBJ2-7	13	TRBD2	ASSFSGVPSYEQY
TRBV19	TRBJ1-5	12	TRBD1	ASRRTGENQPQH
TRBV6-6	TRBJ1-2	11	TRBD1	ASTQGGFNGYT
TRBV27	TRBJ1-1	13	TRBD1	ASTYRQGRGTEAF
TRBV5-5	TRBJ1-2	14	.	ASSLSRRAGNYGYT
TRBV2	TRBJ1-6	16	.	ASCSPGAGVVLDSPLH